This T cell receptor beta chain derives from a study of Tregs in tolerant kidney transplant recipients. Points from the study as a whole: Some patients' samples used different primers over time, so nucleotide sequences weren't comparable. Donor-specific Treg expansion exceeded global Treg expansion in tolerant patients, suggesting antigen drive. Expanding Tregs on activated donor B cells appeared to best identify donor-specific TCRbeta clones.

The repertoire was sequenced with immunoSEQ multiplex PCR; TCRdb's copy has only in-frame clones and lacks some. The sample includes 75,000 to 100,000 clones, 93% of them seen just once. Germline V CDR1 and CDR2: SGHRS, YFSETQ. Trimming removed 6 bases from V and 5 bases from J, with 14 bases in between. CDR3 length: 13 amino acids. Recipients received nonmyeloablative bone marrow transplants from related graft donors, with transient mixed chimerism. With respect to this clone: Its antigen is currently unknown.

This chain uses TRBV5-1 with TRBJ2-5, with D possibly TRBD2 on 5 matching bases. The starting material was CD4+ T cells from blood (PBMCs), obtained 12 months after the transplant. The clonotype originates from a human patient who received a combined kidney and bone marrow transplant. Some T cells may be transferred from the graft donor. The CDR3: CASNVAGPETQYF. The CDR3 coding sequence is TGCGCCAGCAATGTCGCGGGTCCGGAGACCCAGTACTTC.